This T cell receptor beta chain was observed in a study of cytomegalovirus exposure and HLA in healthy donors. The CDR3 is 11 amino acids. Germline CDR1 reads MNHNS; CDR2 reads SASEGT. The V gene lost 6 bases and the J gene lost 14 bases, with 13 bases spanning the gap. Overall study findings and caveats: The authors later found TCR association rates varying by HLA locus, with DRB1 most and HLA-C fewest. Presence/absence analyses took donor sequencing depth as roughly uniform.

Both 60 Vbeta primers and 13 Jbeta primers went into the PCR. Only in-frame clones appear in the TCRdb table, and some are missing; sequencing was by immunoSEQ multiplex PCR. Of 60,000 or so clones listed, roughly 80% are singletons. Turning to this clone: No antigen is known for it.

The sequencing input was PBMCs. This chain links TRBV6-1 with TRBJ1-4; D gene uncertain. This receptor was identified in a woman in her 40s in good health and CMV-seropositive. In DNA form, the CDR3 reads TGTGCCAGCAGCCCCCGGGAGCGGCTGTTTTTT. Its translation: CASSPRERLFF.